Here is one TCR beta chain with its context. Germline V gene sequence: CDR1 SGDLS, CDR2 YYNGEE. CDR3 length: 14 residues. Trimming took off 6 bases at V and 2 bases at J, with 14 bases between the two ends. This specimen belongs to a study of blood T cell repertoires in COVID-19. Study-level information: Samples of COVID-19 (acute and convalescent) were obtained from the United States, Italy and Spain. From T cells, B-cell-depleted T cells, or PBMCs came the material, which was cDNA or gDNA.

Some clones are missing from TCRdb's copy, which holds only in-frame ones; the method was immunoSEQ multiplex PCR. The profile shows some 70,000 clones, more than 85% of them singletons. This chain joins TRBV9 and TRBJ1-1; no reliable D call. The receptor comes from a human donor with active COVID-19. The donor label of this sample is uncertain. Sequences were obtained from peripheral blood. This CDR3 reads CASTGPGKNTEAFF. The CDR3 DNA reads TGTGCCAGCACTGGTCCCGGGAAAAACACTGAAGCTTTCTTT.